This TCR beta chain appears in the sequencing data of a study of cytomegalovirus exposure and HLA in healthy donors. Notes on the study in general: Usually a TCR sequence was rare, but some public TCRs were found in many donors.

The PCR was carried out with 60 Vbeta primers and 13 Jbeta primers. Profiled with immunoSEQ multiplex PCR; TCRdb holds only in-frame clones, not every one. The table has roughly 120,000 clones, about two thirds seen once. This CDR3 contains 14 residues. Germline lookup yields CDR1 GTSNPN and CDR2 SVGIG (reference sequence). V was clipped by 2 bases and J by 5 bases, with 10 bases between them. Details on this clone: Its antigen remains unidentified.

The sample comprised PBMCs. The V and J genes are TRBV30 and TRBJ1-6, with D perhaps matching TRBD1 (5 bases). This sequence was found in a man in his 60s in good health and CMV-seropositive. CDR3 nucleotides: TGTGCCTGGAGTAGGACGACAGATAATTCACCCCTCCACTTT. It encodes CAWSRTTDNSPLHF.